One sample yielded the 10 T cell receptor beta chains listed below, sequenced in a study of cytomegalovirus exposure and HLA in healthy donors. PCR primers comprised 60 Vbeta and 13 Jbeta primers. The assay was immunoSEQ multiplex PCR, and TCRdb's table has in-frame clones only and misses some. The profile shows 150,000 to 200,000 clones, around 81% of them singletons. The sample comprised PBMCs. All receptors come from a woman younger than 30 in good health and CMV-seropositive.

In nucleotides, the CDR3 is TGTGCCAGCAGCTTAGGTCACCCGTTGCGAGGATACTATGGCTACACCTTC. It encodes CASSLGHPLRGYYGYTF. The rearrangement joins TRBV7-9 to TRBJ1-2; D ambiguous. Trimming stripped 1 base from V and 3 bases from J, with 18 bases between. This CDR3 comprises 17 residues. Per the germline V gene, CDR1 is SEHNR and CDR2 is FQNEAQ (reference sequence).

This clone came up once. The genes are TRBV2 and TRBJ2-2; D perhaps matches TRBD2 (6 bases). The V gene lost 7 bases and the J gene lost 2 bases, with 11 bases spanning the gap. The CDR3 has 14 amino acids. Germline V CDR1 and CDR2: SNHLY, FYNNEI. CDR3 coding DNA: TGTGCCAGCACGGTTAGCGGTAACACCGGGGAGCTGTTTTTT. Its translation: CASTVSGNTGELFF.

This sequence joins TRBV7-9 and TRBJ1-2; TRBD1 agrees at 7 bases. This CDR3 has 13 residues. From germline, CDR1 is SEHNR and CDR2 FQNEAQ (reference sequence). The V segment lost 7 bases and the J segment 4 bases; nucleotides outside the gene matches: 6. The CDR3 sequence is CASTGDSPYGYTF. Written as DNA, the CDR3 is TGTGCCAGCACTGGGGACAGCCCCTATGGCTACACCTTC.

This clone was recorded only once. The rearrangement joins TRBV7-3 to TRBJ1-1; D gene unclear. Germline V lookup: CDR1 SGHTA, CDR2 FQGTGA. The CDR3 is made up of 14 amino acids. V shed 6 bases and J shed 2 bases, with 13 bases lying between them. This CDR3 is CASRLGPDNTEAFF. CDR3 coding DNA: TGTGCCAGCAGGTTGGGCCCAGATAACACTGAAGCTTTCTTT.

The V and J genes are TRBV19 and TRBJ1-1, with 8 positions matching TRBD1. Germline trimming cut 1 base from V and 13 bases from J; bases unmatched to any gene: 8. The length of the CDR3 is 13 residues. Germline V gene data show CDR1 as LNHDA and CDR2 as SQIVND (reference sequence). CDR3 region: CASSIGQGRGDFF. The DNA of the CDR3 is TGTGCCAGTAGTATAGGACAGGGGAGAGGGGATTTCTTT.

V gene TRBV9 combines with J gene TRBJ2-7; D remains unclear. The CDR3 is 14 amino acids. The germline gives CDR1 SGDLS, CDR2 YYNGEE. V was clipped by 4 bases and J by 6 bases, with 17 bases between them. CDR3 nucleotide sequence: TGTGCCAGCAGCCGAGAGATTAGTACTGGCGAGCAGTACTTC. Translated: CASSREISTGEQYF.

CDR3 amino acids: CAISEPAGYHEQYF. The CDR3 DNA reads as TGTGCCATCAGTGAGCCGGCAGGGTACCACGAGCAGTACTTC. This chain joins TRBV10-3 and TRBJ2-7; maybe TRBD1 (5 bases). Germline values: CDR1 ENHRY, CDR2 SYGVKD. The CDR3 is 14 residues long. Trimming took off 2 bases at V and 5 bases at J, with 13 bases between the two ends.

Only a few counts were recorded for this clone. The chain uses TRBV7-8 and TRBJ1-2, with D perhaps TRBD1 (6 bases). V shed 5 bases and J shed 4 bases, with 20 bases lying between them. The CDR3 has 16 amino acids. The germline V gene encodes CDR1 SGHVS and CDR2 FQNEAQ. The CDR3 is CASSPKAGGSIYGYTF. DNA for the CDR3: TGTGCCAGCAGCCCAAAGGCGGGGGGCTCGATCTATGGCTACACCTTC.

This chain uses TRBV5-1 with TRBJ1-1, with D possibly TRBD1 on 5 matching bases. Germline values: CDR1 SGHRS, CDR2 YFSETQ. The V gene lost 7 bases and the J gene lost 1 base, with 11 bases spanning the gap. This CDR3 comprises 13 residues. The CDR3 spells CASERQPNTEAFF. CDR3 sequence (DNA): TGCGCCAGCGAGCGACAGCCGAACACTGAAGCTTTCTTT.

The chain carries TRBV6-4 and TRBJ1-5; 7 nucleotides line up with TRBD1. Trimming at V came to 3 bases and at J to 0 bases, leaving 11 bases not matched to a gene. Germline CDR1 reads MRHNA; CDR2 reads SNTAGT. This CDR3 region has 18 residues. The CDR3 DNA reads TGTGCCAGCAGTGAAAGGGGAGACAGGGCCTTTAGCAATCAGCCCCAGCATTTT. Residues: CASSERGDRAFSNQPQHF.